The 32 T cell receptor beta chains in this list originate from one sample, sequenced in a study of cytomegalovirus exposure and HLA in healthy donors. Researchers ran the PCR with 60 Vbeta and 13 Jbeta primers. The table came from immunoSEQ multiplex PCR; TCRdb's copy has only in-frame clones and leaves some out. Altogether some 45,000 clones are present, about 50% being singletons, with the ten largest covering roughly an eighth. The specimen sequenced was PBMCs. The origin of the receptors is a human donor in good health.

This clone has more than one count but fewer than ten. The CDR3 reads CASSGLSGNTIYF. In nucleotides, the CDR3 is TGTGCCAGCAGTGGGCTCTCTGGAAACACCATATATTTT. The gene calls are TRBV6-4 and TRBJ1-3; D is unresolved. The germline V gene has CDR1 MRHNA and CDR2 SNTAGT. V was cut by 4 bases and J by 0 bases, with 4 bases left in between. The CDR3 has 13 residues.

The rearrangement links TRBV27 to TRBJ1-2, with TRBD1 as a possible D gene (5 bases). This CDR3 has 12 residues. Trimming stripped 3 bases from V and 8 bases from J, with 10 bases between. Germline CDR1 reads MNHEY; CDR2 reads SMNVEV (reference sequence). The CDR3 loop is CASSFLGGGYTF. The CDR3 DNA follows: TGTGCCAGCAGTTTCTTGGGGGGAGGCTACACCTTC.

V and J are TRBV7-9 and TRBJ2-2; D gene uncertain. The CDR3 spans 13 residues. Germline CDR1 SEHNR, CDR2 FQNEAQ (reference sequence). V was cut by 5 bases and J by 0 bases, with 4 bases left in between. DNA of the CDR3: TGTGCCAGCAGCCAAACGAACACCGGGGAGCTGTTTTTT. As protein: CASSQTNTGELFF.

In DNA form, the CDR3 reads TGTGCCAGCTCACCTCTTTCAGAGAACACTGAAGCTTTCTTT. It codes for CASSPLSENTEAFF. V gene TRBV18 combines with J gene TRBJ1-1; D is unclear. The CDR3 spans 14 residues. CDR1 is KGHSH and CDR2 is LQKENI in the germline V gene. V was clipped by 3 bases and J by 1 base, with 9 bases between them.

This clone was seen a few times. Other DNA sequences in this specimen translate into the identical CDR3. The rearrangement uses TRBV2 and TRBJ1-2, with a weak D call TRBD1 (5 bases). The CDR3 has 14 residues. Germline V gene sequence: CDR1 SNHLY, CDR2 FYNNEI. V lost 2 bases to trimming and J lost 3 bases, with 10 bases between them. In DNA, the CDR3 is TGTGCCAGCAGTGAACAGGGCAGGGACTATGGCTACACCTTC. The encoded protein is CASSEQGRDYGYTF. Complete variable domain (other parts from reference TRBV2 and TRBJ1-2): EPEVTQTPSHQVTQMGQEVILRCVPISNHLYFYWYRQILGQKVEFLVSFYNNEISEKSEIFDDQFSVERPDGSNFTLKIRSTKLEDSAMYFCASSEQGRDYGYTFGSGTRLTVV.

J is TRBJ2-4 and V is TRBV7-9; D perhaps matches TRBD2 (5 bases). The germline V gene encodes CDR1 SEHNR and CDR2 FQNEAQ (reference sequence). V lost 4 bases and J lost 8, with 18 bases in between. The CDR3 runs 15 residues. The CDR3 nucleotides read TGTGCCAGCAGCTACGGGGAGCGGTTACCTTACATTCAGTACTTC. Translating gives CASSYGERLPYIQYF.

V and J are TRBV2 and TRBJ2-3; perhaps TRBD2 as D (6 bases). CDR1 is SNHLY, CDR2 FYNNEI, per germline. This CDR3 spans 15 amino acids. The V end was cut by 4 bases, the J end by 1 base, with 12 bases between. The CDR3 loop reads CASSGSGGGTDTQYF. CDR3 DNA sequence: TGTGCCAGCAGTGGTAGCGGTGGGGGCACAGATACGCAGTATTTT.

The V gene is TRBV7-9, the J gene TRBJ1-1; no clear D. This CDR3 region has 13 residues. Trimming shortened V by 1 base and J by 1 base, and 4 bases separated the two germline ends. CDR1 and CDR2 (germline): SEHNR, FQNEAQ (reference sequence). CDR3 coding DNA: TGTGCCAGCAGCTTAGACAAGAACACTGAAGCTTTCTTT. Protein product: CASSLDKNTEAFF.

This clone turned up a few times. This chain connects TRBV7-2 to TRBJ2-7; possible D gene TRBD1, 5 bases. The CDR3 runs to 14 residues. CDR1 and CDR2 from the germline V gene are SGHTA and FQGNSA. V was pared by 5 bases and J by 6 bases, with 17 bases between. The CDR3 nucleotides read TGTGCCAGCAGCGCGGTTCCGGGCCAGGGCGAGCAGTACTTC. Translated, it gives CASSAVPGQGEQYF.

The chain is built from TRBV4-3 and TRBJ2-3; 11 bases agree with TRBD2. Germline CDR1 is LGHNA and CDR2 is YSLEER. The CDR3 has 17 amino acids. With 2 bases clipped from V and 5 bases from J, the junction kept 9 bases outside the gene matches. The CDR3 sequence is CASSQILAGAGGDTQYF. For the CDR3, the DNA is TGCGCCAGCAGCCAAATACTAGCGGGGGCAGGAGGAGATACGCAGTATTTT.

V is TRBV18 and J is TRBJ2-5, with 13 nucleotides matching TRBD2. The CDR3 consists of 19 residues. The trim removed 4 bases at V and 0 bases at J, leaving 11 bases unmatched. The germline gives CDR1 KGHSH, CDR2 LQKENI. The CDR3 DNA is TGTGCCAGCTCACTTACCTCCGGGACTAGCGGGATGTACCAAGAGACCCAGTACTTC. Encoded protein: CASSLTSGTSGMYQETQYF.

This rearrangement joins TRBV10-3 to TRBJ1-1; a possible D gene is TRBD1 (5 bases). This CDR3 is 14 amino acids long. Germline loops: CDR1 ENHRY, CDR2 SYGVKD. The ends were cut back, 11 bases at V and 1 base at J, with 17 bases in the middle. The CDR3 spells CAVAGGRRNTEAFF. DNA for the CDR3: TGTGCCGTCGCGGGGGGGAGGCGGAACACTGAAGCTTTCTTT.

The V call is TRBV5-6, the J call TRBJ2-1; no definite D call. V was cut by 4 bases and J by 5 bases, with 10 bases left in between. CDR1 and CDR2 (germline): SGHDT, YYEEEE. The CDR3 loop spans 13 amino acids. This CDR3 reads CASSGLRDNEQFF. The DNA for the CDR3 is TGTGCCAGCAGCGGCCTCCGGGACAATGAGCAGTTCTTC. Supplemented by reference TRBV5-6 and TRBJ2-1, the full variable domain reads DAGVTQSPTHLIKTRGQQVTLRCSPKSGHDTVSWYQQALGQGPQFIFQYYEEEERQRGNFPDRFSGHQFPNYSSELNVNALLLGDSALYLCASSGLRDNEQFFGPGTRLTVL.

The table lists this clone with a few counts. The CDR3: CASSSGMNTEAFF. DNA of the CDR3: TGTGCCAGCAGCTCAGGGATGAACACTGAAGCTTTCTTT. This sequence joins TRBV7-3 and TRBJ1-1, with D possibly TRBD1 on 5 matching bases. The CDR3 contains 13 residues. CDR1 and CDR2 from the germline V gene are SGHTA and FQGTGA. Deletions cut 4 bases from V and 0 bases from J, with 6 bases between.

The chain links TRBV7-3 to TRBJ2-2; possible D gene TRBD2, 7 bases. V was trimmed by 5 bases and J by 5 bases, leaving 15 bases between them. Germline CDR1 reads SGHTA; CDR2 reads FQGTGA. The CDR3 sequence is 15 residues long. Written as DNA, the CDR3 is TGTGCCAGCAGCCAAGGGGGGGTGAGGACCGGGGAGCTGTTTTTT. This translates into CASSQGGVRTGELFF.

V usage is TRBV19 and J usage is TRBJ1-1; possible D gene TRBD1, 6 bases. CDR3 length: 13 amino acids. Looked up from germline, CDR1 is LNHDA and CDR2 is SQIVND (reference sequence). The V and J ends lost 2 bases and 11 bases respectively, with 15 bases between them. The CDR3 spells CASSIWGQKPAFF. For the CDR3, the DNA is TGTGCCAGTAGTATATGGGGGCAGAAACCTGCTTTCTTT.

The table lists this clone with a few counts. This chain connects TRBV5-4 to TRBJ1-2, with 8 positions matching TRBD1. Germline-derived CDR1 and CDR2 are SGHNT and YYREEE (reference sequence). The CDR3 runs 14 residues. The junction had 2 bases not matched to a gene; V was cut back by 0 bases and J by 4 bases. The CDR3 is CASSLAQGGYGYTF. The CDR3 DNA sequence: TGTGCCAGCAGCTTGGCACAGGGGGGCTATGGCTACACCTTC.

The chain employs TRBV11-3 and TRBJ2-3; D uncertain. With 8 bases removed from V and 1 base from J, the gap between germline ends came to 13 bases. The CDR3 consists of 14 residues. Germline V CDR1 and CDR2: SGHNT, YENEEA. The CDR3 loop reads CASSISRGTDTQYF. The DNA for the CDR3 is TGTGCCAGCTCGATTTCACGGGGCACAGATACGCAGTATTTT. Full variable domain (rest looked up from reference TRBV11-3 and TRBJ2-3): EAGVVQSPRYKIIEKKQPVAFWCNPISGHNTLYWYLQNLGQGPELLIRYENEEAVDDSQLPKDRFSAERLKGVDSTLKIQPAELGDSAVYLCASSISRGTDTQYFGPGTRLTVL.

The chain carries TRBV10-3 and TRBJ2-3; D not resolved. Trimming shortened V by 0 bases and J by 6 bases, and 10 bases separated the two germline ends. The CDR3 totals 14 residues. Germline CDR1 is ENHRY and CDR2 is SYGVKD. CDR3 DNA sequence: TGTGCCATCAGTGAGTCGAGCGTGGCCGATACGCAGTATTTT. This codes for CAISESSVADTQYF.

In the case of this clone: Compared with germline, one end of the junction differs, possibly owing to a read error. This chain connects TRBV7-7 to TRBJ2-5; possibly TRBD2 for D (5 bases). Germline V gene data show CDR1 as SSHAT and CDR2 as FNYEAQ (reference sequence). The CDR3 totals 15 residues. The CDR3 reads CASSSEGLPQETQYF. CDR3 sequence (DNA): TGTGCTAGCAGCTCTGAGGGTCTTCCGCAAGAGACCCAGTACTTC.

V and J are TRBV7-9 and TRBJ1-2; TRBD1 agrees at 7 bases. The germline CDR1 and CDR2 sequences are SEHNR and FQNEAQ (reference sequence). The CDR3 totals 15 residues. The trim removed 3 bases at V and 3 bases at J, leaving 7 bases unmatched. The DNA of the CDR3 is TGTGCCAGCAGCTTGGGTCTCGGGACAGACTATGGCTACACCTTC. As protein: CASSLGLGTDYGYTF.

Only a few counts were recorded for this clone. The chain couples TRBV18 to TRBJ1-4; TRBD1 matches 9 bases. The V and J ends lost 2 bases and 7 bases, in that order; junction bases with no gene match: 2. Germline values: CDR1 KGHSH, CDR2 LQKENI. The CDR3 runs to 14 residues. CDR3 sequence (DNA): TGTGCCAGCTCACCAACGACAGGGGGTGAAAAACTGTTTTTT. Its translation: CASSPTTGGEKLFF.

The rearrangement uses TRBV18 and TRBJ1-6, with TRBD1 matching 10 bases. V shed 2 bases and J 8 bases; nucleotides not matched to a gene: 3. Per the germline V gene, CDR1 is KGHSH and CDR2 is LQKENI. The CDR3 has 15 residues. The CDR3 region is CASSPGGQGHSPLHF. The CDR3 DNA sequence: TGTGCCAGCTCACCAGGGGGACAGGGGCATTCACCCCTCCACTTT. Looking up the rest from reference TRBV18 and TRBJ1-6 gives the full variable domain: NAGVMQNPRHLVRRRGQEARLRCSPMKGHSHVYWYRQLPEEGLKFMVYLQKENIIDESGMPKERFSAEFPKEGPSILRIQQVVRGDSAAYFCASSPGGQGHSPLHFGNGTRLTVT.

The chain's CDR3 is CASSLRGSSGGYNEQFF. CDR3 sequence (DNA): TGTGCCAGCAGCTTAAGGGGGTCTAGCGGGGGGTACAATGAGCAGTTCTTC. The V and J genes are TRBV7-2 and TRBJ2-1; 11 bases are a match to TRBD2. V shed 2 bases and J 4 bases; nucleotides not matched to a gene: 7. CDR3 length equals 17 residues. From germline, CDR1 is SGHTA and CDR2 FQGNSA.

This clone was counted a few times. The rearrangement uses TRBV4-2 and TRBJ1-1; D gene uncertain. The CDR3 runs 14 residues. Germline V CDR1 and CDR2: LGHNA, YNFKEQ. Trimming pared 0 bases from V and 4 bases from J, leaving 9 bases between. CDR3 nucleotide sequence: TGTGCCAGCAGCCAAGAAATGAGGAGCACTGAAGCTTTCTTT. Protein sequence: CASSQEMRSTEAFF.

This clone was observed a few times. The V gene is TRBV7-3, the J gene TRBJ2-7; D might be TRBD1 (6 bases). In germline, CDR1 is SGHTA, CDR2 FQGTGA. The CDR3 is 14 amino acids. Trimming took off 4 bases at V and 6 bases at J, with 16 bases between the two ends. This CDR3 is CASSSTGYGAEQYF. As DNA, the CDR3 is TGTGCCAGCAGCTCGACAGGCTACGGCGCCGAGCAGTACTTC.

This clone was counted once. The chain carries TRBV7-8 and TRBJ2-1, with 15 bases identical to TRBD2. The CDR3 contains 19 residues. The germline gives CDR1 SGHVS, CDR2 FQNEAQ. After removal of 3 bases from V and 7 bases from J, the junction contained 13 bases not matched to a gene. For the CDR3, the DNA is TGTGCCAGCAGCTTGAACAGGCGGACTAGCGGGGGGGCCGCGAATGAGCAGTTCTTC. This gives the protein CASSLNRRTSGGAANEQFF.

This clone appeared a few times. The V gene is TRBV9, the J gene TRBJ2-5; 8 nucleotides line up with TRBD1. The V gene's germline CDR1 is SGDLS and CDR2 YYNGEE. The CDR3 contains 16 residues. Unmatched junction bases numbered 9, after V lost 3 bases and J lost 2 bases. As DNA, the CDR3 is TGTGCCAGCAGCGCCCGGGACAGGAGACTGCAAGAGACCCAGTACTTC. As protein: CASSARDRRLQETQYF.

The rearrangement joins TRBV5-5 to TRBJ2-2, with 7 bases that match TRBD2. The J segment lost 2 bases and the V segment lost 5 bases, leaving 12 bases of the junction unmatched. The CDR3 runs to 17 residues. Germline CDR1 and CDR2: SGHKS and YYEKEE (reference sequence). The CDR3 bases are TGTGCCAGCAGTGGTAAAAGCGGGGCAATAAACACCGGGGAGCTGTTTTTT. Its protein is CASSGKSGAINTGELFF. The full variable domain, with the rest looked up from reference TRBV5-5 and TRBJ2-2, is DAGVTQSPTHLIKTRGQQVTLRCSPISGHKSVSWYQQVLGQGPQFIFQYYEKEERGRGNFPDRFSARQFPNYSSELNVNALLLGDSALYLCASSGKSGAINTGELFFGEGSRLTVL.

The J gene is TRBJ2-3, the V gene TRBV6-5; 7 nucleotides line up with TRBD2. J was trimmed by 2 bases and V by 2 bases; bases with no gene match: 7. The germline V gene has CDR1 MNHEY and CDR2 SVGAGI. The CDR3 is 16 residues long. As DNA, the CDR3 is TGTGCCAGCAGTTACCGAGGGGACTACACCACAGATACGCAGTATTTT. Protein sequence: CASSYRGDYTTDTQYF.

Comments on this clone: This specimen includes other DNA sequences encoding the same CDR3. The chain has TRBV16 and TRBJ1-1, with 8 bases lining up with TRBD1. Germline CDR1 KGHSY, CDR2 FQNENV. V gave up 3 bases and J gave up 4 bases; unmatched junction bases: 7. The CDR3 runs to 15 residues. The CDR3 region is CASSQSRQGITEAFF. Here the CDR3 DNA reads TGTGCCAGCAGCCAGTCGAGACAGGGGATCACTGAAGCTTTCTTT.

In its sample, this clone was seen a few times. DNA for the CDR3: TGTGCCAGCCGCCTTAACTCAATGAACACTGAAGCTTTCTTT. This codes for CASRLNSMNTEAFF. The genes are TRBV27 and TRBJ1-1; D gene ambiguous. This CDR3 region has 14 residues. The V end was cut by 8 bases, the J end by 0 bases, with 13 bases between. Germline V lookup: CDR1 MNHEY, CDR2 SMNVEV (reference sequence).